This TCR beta chain was sequenced during a study of CD4 T cells in relation to SARS-CoV-2 and coronaviruses. Germline lookup yields CDR1 LGHDT and CDR2 YNNKEL (reference sequence). Trimming cost V 3 bases and J 4 bases, with 7 bases left between them. The CDR3 is made up of 12 amino acids. CD4+ T cells from unexposed donors were obtained before the COVID-19 pandemic (2011-2018). The repertoire was sequenced with immunoSEQ multiplex PCR; TCRdb's copy has only in-frame clones and lacks some. The sample holds approximately 59,000 clones, over 80% seen once. The chain has TRBV3-1 (or the pseudogene TRBV3-2) and TRBJ2-7; unclear D gene. This clonotype was sampled from a human donor in good health. The sequencing sample was made of memory CD4+ T cells from PBMCs. CDR3 amino acids: CASSHYSYEQYF. In DNA, the CDR3 is TGTGCCAGCAGCCACTATTCTTACGAGCAGTACTTC.